What follows describes a single T cell receptor (beta chain). Its matching antigen is unknown. The record originates from a study of neoadjuvant nivolumab and ipilimumab in lung cancer. Study-level findings and limits: Resected tumors had greater TCR richness and clonality than uninvolved lung.

Clones were read by immunoSEQ multiplex PCR, and TCRdb kept only the in-frame ones, dropping some. The sample gives thousands of clones, roughly 91% of which show up once; under 3.5% is in the top ten. Germline V CDR1 and CDR2: SGHRS, YFSETQ. V lost 0 bases, J lost 4 bases, and 13 bases lay in between. There are 16 residues in the CDR3. This TCR was recovered from an adult with non-small cell lung cancer. Some clones in this sample may be carry-over from other donors' samples. The sample in question was blood, obtained after neoadjuvant nivolumab, alone or with ipilimumab, at or shortly before surgery. The genes are TRBV5-1 and TRBJ2-2, with D unresolved. CDR3 DNA sequence: TGCGCCAGCAGCTTGGGGTCTAGTGGTGGCACCGGGGAGCTGTTTTTT. Residues: CASSLGSSGGTGELFF.